This T cell receptor (beta chain) came from a study of technical replicates of blood from several donors. Assay: immunoSEQ multiplex PCR; the TCRdb copy retains only in-frame clones and omits some. The data contain 55,000 to 80,000 clones, 95% to 98% of them seen just once; the ten biggest clones take up under 0.2%. Germline V gene lookup returns CDR1 PRHDT and CDR2 FYEKMQ (reference sequence). The CDR3 region is 14 residues in length, termini included. Details on this clone: No DNA is shown, since the ends of the CDR3 on it are uncertain; the CDR3 is the one TCRdb lists.

The clonotype was recovered from a human donor in good health. The gene calls are TRBV13 and TRBJ2-2; the table calls TRBD2, which could not be checked here. Sequenced input: T cells isolated from PBMCs. The CDR3 loop reads CASSPHLRAGELFF.